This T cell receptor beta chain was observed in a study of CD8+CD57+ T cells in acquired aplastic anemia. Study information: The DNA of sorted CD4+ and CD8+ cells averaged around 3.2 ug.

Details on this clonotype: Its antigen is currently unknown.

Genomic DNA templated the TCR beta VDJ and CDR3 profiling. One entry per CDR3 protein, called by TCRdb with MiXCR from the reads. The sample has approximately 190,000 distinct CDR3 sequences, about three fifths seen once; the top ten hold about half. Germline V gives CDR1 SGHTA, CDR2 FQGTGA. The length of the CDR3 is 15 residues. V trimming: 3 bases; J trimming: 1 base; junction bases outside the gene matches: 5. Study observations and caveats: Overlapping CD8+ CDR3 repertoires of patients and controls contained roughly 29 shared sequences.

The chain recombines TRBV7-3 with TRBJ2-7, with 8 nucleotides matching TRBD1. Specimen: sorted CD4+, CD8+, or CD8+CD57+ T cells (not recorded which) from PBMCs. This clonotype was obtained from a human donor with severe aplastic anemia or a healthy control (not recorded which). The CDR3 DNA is TGTGCCAGCAGCTTGAACCGGGACAGGTCCTACGAGCAGTACTTC. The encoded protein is CASSLNRDRSYEQYF.